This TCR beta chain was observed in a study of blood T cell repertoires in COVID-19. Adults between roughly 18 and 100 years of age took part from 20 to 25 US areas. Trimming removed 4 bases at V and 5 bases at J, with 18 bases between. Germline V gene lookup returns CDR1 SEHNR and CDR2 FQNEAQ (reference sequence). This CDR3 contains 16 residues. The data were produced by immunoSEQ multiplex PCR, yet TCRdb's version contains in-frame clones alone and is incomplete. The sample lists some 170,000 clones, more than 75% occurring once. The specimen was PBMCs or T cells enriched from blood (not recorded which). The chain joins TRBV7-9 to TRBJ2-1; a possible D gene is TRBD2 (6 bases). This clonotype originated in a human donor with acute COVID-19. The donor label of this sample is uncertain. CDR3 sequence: CASSSPAGRTHNEQFF. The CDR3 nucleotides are TGTGCCAGCAGCTCTCCAGCGGGCAGAACCCACAATGAGCAGTTCTTC. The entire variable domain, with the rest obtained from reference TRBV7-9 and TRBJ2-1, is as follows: DTGVSQNPRHKITKRGQNVTFRCDPISEHNRLYWYRQTLGQGPEFLTYFQNEAQLEKSRLLSDRFSAERPKGSFSTLEIQRTEQGDSAMYLCASSSPAGRTHNEQFFGPGTRLTVL.